The T cell receptor (beta chain) under discussion was sequenced for a study of T cells in Graves' hyperthyroidism and ophthalmopathy (dated by TCRdb to about 2019). Turning to the overall study: Peripheral blood was sampled at the time of initial diagnosis, prior to any treatment. TCR V-J signatures able to tell the groups apart were searched for in a discovery cohort of some 97 patients, of whom more than 40 had Graves' ophthalmopathy and around 58 had stable Graves' hyperthyroidism. An independent validation cohort of 18 to 20 hyperthyroidism patients and 17 patients who later progressed to ophthalmopathy tested prospective prediction of ophthalmopathy. The roughly 91 discovery patients were randomly divided into training and test sets at a 7:3 ratio. In over five Graves' hyperthyroidism patients, the study also compared T-cell repertoires from thyroid tissue with T-cell repertoires from blood. After blood sampling, hyperthyroidism patients were treated with methimazole at a starting dose of 30 mg daily, and ophthalmopathy patients were treated with high-dose intravenous methylprednisolone. The paper reports TCR Vbeta CDR3 sequencing of some 140 peripheral blood samples: approximately 41 ophthalmopathy, 75 to 80 hyperthyroidism and around 17 progressor patients. Summary of the overall study and its limitations: Blood samples also contained most of the expanded thyroid clonotypes (frequency above 0.001), which suggests that blood repertoires may reflect thyroid immune responses. In validation, progression to ophthalmopathy was predicted by the model with 70.59% sensitivity and roughly 72% specificity, a median of about 6.4 months before onset. No statistical method was used to set the sample size in advance, and investigators knew the group allocation. A model built on a 13 V-J signature distinguished ophthalmopathy from stable hyperthyroidism, reaching about 89% sensitivity and 81.08% specificity in cross-validation and 80%/75% in testing.

Stable Graves' hyperthyroidism was defined as no progression to ophthalmopathy during 18 months of follow-up. The hyperthyroidism patients were between 18 and 65 years old and newly diagnosed, with a disease duration of less than 2 months. Any patient with an uncontrolled infection, another autoimmune disease, pregnancy or lactation was excluded. Diagnoses were based on clinical symptoms, serum thyroxine and TRAb, thyroid ultrasound and orbital computed tomography. Ficoll-Paque density gradient centrifugation was used to isolate PBMCs from around 9.1 ml of fresh peripheral blood. Trizol reagent was used to extract total RNA, and RNA quality was then checked on an Agilent 2100 Bioanalyzer. TCR beta CDR3 regions were amplified from RNA transcripts. The first round of RT-PCR for the TCR CDR3 was performed with the HTBI primer set and the Qiagen OneStep RT-PCR kit. The libraries were constructed in a second round of multiplex PCR and then size-selected and purified. Libraries were sequenced paired-end with 100 bp reads on an Illumina HiSeq2000. In the source study's methods: SOAPnuke was used to process the raw data, throwing out any read that contained adapters or uncalled bases, had a mean Phred below 15, or lacked an exact constant-primer or identifier match. High-quality paired reads were merged using COPE v1.2.5, and each unique nucleotide sequence was defined as a clonotype. MiTCR v1.1 was used to align clonotypes to the IMGT TRBV, TRBD and TRBJ reference segments. Analysis was restricted to V-J combinations with a frequency above 0.0001, which covered roughly 99% of repertoires. The TCS score was defined as the ratio of F50 (clonal expansion) to E x V (chaos), calculated using BLOSUM62-based TCRdist between CDR3 peptides within each V-J. Welch's t-statistics and random forest reduced some 510 V-J features to 10 to 15, which were used in a naive Bayes classifier (R e1071). TCRdb handled the public reads itself, with Q25 trimming in fastp and clone calling in MiXCR, and kept productive beta chains. When rows share a CDR3 protein, they turn into one entry using the most common DNA and genes. V and J calls and clone size were set by TCRdb, not the authors. Recorded for this sample are around 450,000 distinct CDR3 sequences; approximately 15% of them occurred a single time. The ten largest clonotypes hold more than 4.5% of the sample.

This clonotype was counted many times. This clone's antigen is unknown. Nothing much larger sits one base from this clone, and base qualities are not available. The CDR3 starts with the cysteine, ends with the phenylalanine, and has 13 residues. Just CDR3 DNA is preserved here, 39 bases in frame from base 1. The germline V gene yields MNHNS for CDR1 and SASEGT for CDR2. Cut back by 7 bases and 1 base, the V and J ends lie 11 bases apart. The chain is made from TRBV6-1 and TRBJ2-7, with the D gene call left open. Sequences were obtained from blood. This TCR was recovered from a woman aged 18-29 years with Graves' hyperthyroidism. Here the CDR3 is given as CASTGTASYEQYF. The DNA sequence is given as TGTGCCAGCACGGGTACAGCGTCCTACGAGCAGTACTTC.